This T cell receptor beta chain is from a study of Siglec-9 on CD8 T cells in melanoma. Study results and limitations: An effector memory CD8+ subset marked by Siglec-9 reportedly appeared to gather in melanoma.

Concerning this clone: Its matching antigen is unknown.

Produced via immunoSEQ multiplex PCR; TCRdb's table is partial and in-frame only. The sample lists 36,000 or so clones, 65% to 85% occurring once. What was sequenced was Siglec-9- CD8+ T cells sorted from blood. This clonotype originated in a human donor in good health.

In DNA form, the CDR3 reads TGTGCCAGCAGCTCCATGGCCAACACCGGGGAGCTGTTTTTT. This gives the protein CASSSMANTGELFF. The chain employs TRBV9 and TRBJ2-2; D unclear. Germline CDR1 SGDLS, CDR2 YYNGEE. This CDR3 region has 14 residues. Trimming took 4 bases from V and 2 from J, leaving 9 bases between them.